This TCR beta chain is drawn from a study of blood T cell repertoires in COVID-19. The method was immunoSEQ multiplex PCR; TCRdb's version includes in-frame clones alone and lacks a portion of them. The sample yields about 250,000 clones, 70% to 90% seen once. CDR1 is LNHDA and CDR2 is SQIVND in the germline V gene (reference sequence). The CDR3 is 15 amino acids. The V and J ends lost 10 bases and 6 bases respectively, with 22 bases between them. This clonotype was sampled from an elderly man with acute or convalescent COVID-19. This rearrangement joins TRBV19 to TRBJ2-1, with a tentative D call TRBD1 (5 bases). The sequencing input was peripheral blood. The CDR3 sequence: CATNYAAQGPNEQFF. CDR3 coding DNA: TGTGCCACTAACTACGCGGCCCAGGGCCCCAATGAGCAGTTCTTC.